The 28 T cell receptor beta chains below all came from one sample that was sequenced in a study of cytomegalovirus exposure and HLA in healthy donors. With 60 Vbeta and 13 Jbeta primers, the PCR was carried out. Measured with immunoSEQ multiplex PCR; TCRdb has only the in-frame clones, and not every one. Here the sample spans approximately 150,000 clones, around 75% being singletons. The specimen was PBMCs. The receptors were sampled from a human donor in good health.

This clone was seen only a few times. This chain connects TRBV6-1 to TRBJ2-2; D call uncertain. V dropped 4 bases and J dropped 0 bases, with 18 bases sitting between them. The CDR3 length is 18 residues. Germline V gene lookup returns CDR1 MNHNS and CDR2 SASEGT. CDR3 residues: CASSAYLASPSNTGELFF. DNA for the CDR3: TGTGCCAGCAGTGCCTACTTAGCTTCACCTTCGAACACCGGGGAGCTGTTTTTT.

V usage is TRBV27 and J usage is TRBJ2-3, with 10 bases aligning to TRBD2. Trimming at V came to 6 bases and at J to 2 bases, leaving 11 bases not matched to a gene. This CDR3 contains 17 residues. CDR1 is MNHEY, CDR2 SMNVEV, per germline (reference sequence). Here the CDR3 DNA reads TGTGCCAGCAGGTTTCTTAGCGGGGGGCGAAACACAGATACGCAGTATTTT. It codes for CASRFLSGGRNTDTQYF.

This clone was seen more than once but under ten times. The V call is TRBV7-2, the J call TRBJ2-2, with no clear D. Trimming pared 5 bases from V and 8 bases from J, leaving 9 bases between. CDR1 and CDR2 (germline): SGHTA, FQGNSA. CDR3 length: 12 amino acids. The CDR3: CASSIPRGELFF. The CDR3 DNA sequence: TGTGCCAGCAGCATTCCGAGGGGGGAGCTGTTTTTT.

V gene TRBV5-4 combines with J gene TRBJ1-2; D not certain. The CDR3 totals 15 residues. V was pared by 3 bases and J by 7 bases, with 19 bases between. The germline CDR1 and CDR2 sequences are SGHNT and YYREEE (reference sequence). CDR3 sequence reads: CASSSPAGDSRGYTF. In DNA form, the CDR3 reads TGTGCCAGCAGCTCCCCCGCCGGGGATAGTCGTGGCTACACCTTC.

The chain links TRBV7-9 to TRBJ2-5; D uncertain. The CDR3 is 11 amino acids. Germline V lookup: CDR1 SEHNR, CDR2 FQNEAQ (reference sequence). The V gene lost 3 bases and the J gene lost 4 bases, with 3 bases spanning the gap. The CDR3 here is CASSFGETQYF. CDR3 nucleotide sequence: TGTGCCAGCAGCTTCGGAGAGACCCAGTACTTC.

The V call is TRBV30, the J call TRBJ1-1; D remains unclear. The CDR3 is 12 residues long. CDR1 is GTSNPN, CDR2 SVGIG, per germline (reference sequence). The V end was cut by 8 bases, the J end by 8 bases, with 18 bases between. DNA of the CDR3: TGTGCCCGGAAGTCTGGGGAGTGGGAAGCTTTCTTT. This sequence encodes CARKSGEWEAFF. Full variable domain (missing parts from reference TRBV30 and TRBJ1-1): SQTIHQWPATLVQPVGSPLSLECTVEGTSNPNLYWYRQAAGRGLQLLFYSVGIGQISSEVPQNLSASRPQDRQFILSSKKLLLSDSGFYLCARKSGEWEAFFGQGTRLTVV.

This clone was picked up a small number of times. J is TRBJ2-1 and V is TRBV28; D not resolved. Trimming cost V 6 bases and J 7 bases, with 19 bases left between them. Looked up from germline, CDR1 is MDHEN and CDR2 is SYDVKM. This CDR3 is built from 15 residues. The CDR3 loop reads CASSPSYLHGNEQFF. The CDR3 DNA reads TGTGCCAGCAGCCCATCGTACTTACACGGGAATGAGCAGTTCTTC.

V gene TRBV6-1 combines with J gene TRBJ1-5; D is undetermined. Germline-derived CDR1 and CDR2 are MNHNS and SASEGT. The CDR3 extends over 14 amino acids. Trimming pared 8 bases from V and 0 bases from J, leaving 11 bases between. CDR3 amino acids: CASLPTYSNQPQHF. Written as DNA, the CDR3 is TGTGCCAGCCTTCCAACCTATAGCAATCAGCCCCAGCATTTT.

The chain couples TRBV5-8 to TRBJ2-3; 7 nucleotides line up with TRBD1. CDR1 and CDR2 (germline): SGHTS, YDEGEE. The CDR3 covers 19 residues. V dropped 4 bases and J dropped 4; count of bases not matched to a gene: 21. CDR3 nucleotide sequence: TGTGCCAGCAGCCTTCCCGAACGAAACGACAGGGCACTTGCAGATACGCAGTATTTT. Amino acids: CASSLPERNDRALADTQYF.

This clone appeared a few times. The sample has other DNA sequences that encode this CDR3 too. The genes are TRBV7-2 and TRBJ2-4; D gene uncertain. V was cut by 1 base and J by 0 bases, with 4 bases left in between. Germline V gene data show CDR1 as SGHTA and CDR2 as FQGNSA. The CDR3 totals 14 residues. This CDR3 reads CASSLGLAKNIQYF. The CDR3, as DNA: TGTGCCAGCAGCTTAGGGCTAGCCAAAAACATTCAGTACTTC.

This clone was detected a few times. The V and J genes are TRBV7-3 and TRBJ2-3, with D perhaps matching TRBD1 (6 bases). Germline assignment: CDR1 SGHTA and CDR2 FQGTGA. Trimming removed 3 bases at V and 5 bases at J, with 9 bases between. The CDR3 has 13 residues. As DNA, the CDR3 is TGTGCCAGCAGCTTGCAGGGGATAGATACGCAGTATTTT. It is translated as CASSLQGIDTQYF. Together with reference TRBV7-3 and TRBJ2-3, the CDR3 gives the full variable domain: GAGVSQTPSNKVTEKGKYVELRCDPISGHTALYWYRQSLGQGPEFLIYFQGTGAADDSGLPNDRFFAVRPEGSVSTLKIQRTERGDSAVYLCASSLQGIDTQYFGPGTRLTVL.

This chain connects TRBV5-4 to TRBJ1-2; D unresolved. V was shortened by 7 bases and J by 1 base, with 17 bases between the two germline ends. The CDR3 consists of 15 residues. Germline loops: CDR1 SGHNT, CDR2 YYREEE (reference sequence). CDR3: CASSPPTGINYGYTF. The CDR3 nucleotides are TGTGCCAGCTCCCCCCCAACCGGGATTAACTATGGCTACACCTTC.

The chain recombines TRBV7-3 with TRBJ2-3; D remains ambiguous. CDR1 is SGHTA and CDR2 is FQGTGA in the germline V gene. CDR3 length equals 16 residues. The ends were cut back, 0 bases at V and 0 bases at J, with 10 bases in the middle. CDR3 nucleotides: TGTGCCAGCAGCTTAACTGGCGGTGCTAGCACAGATACGCAGTATTTT. It encodes CASSLTGGASTDTQYF.

The rearrangement links TRBV4-1 to TRBJ2-3, with D possibly matching TRBD1 (5 bases). CDR3 length: 15 residues. Germline assignment: CDR1 MGHRA and CDR2 YSYEKL. Trimming took off 2 bases at V and 0 bases at J, with 9 bases between the two ends. CDR3 nucleotide sequence: TGCGCCAGCAGCCAACAGGGTGGGAGCACAGATACGCAGTATTTT. As protein: CASSQQGGSTDTQYF.

V usage is TRBV6-1 and J usage is TRBJ1-2, with D perhaps TRBD1 (5 bases). The germline V and J ends were trimmed by 1 base and 6 bases, with 9 bases remaining between them. The germline V gene encodes CDR1 MNHNS and CDR2 SASEGT. The CDR3 totals 13 residues. This CDR3 reads CASSEVRRDGYTF. CDR3 sequence (DNA): TGTGCCAGCAGTGAAGTTCGCAGGGATGGCTACACCTTC.

This chain connects TRBV6-5 to TRBJ1-1; D not certain. The germline V gene has CDR1 MNHEY and CDR2 SVGAGI. Trimming cost V 0 bases and J 5 bases, with 7 bases left between them. The CDR3 contains 13 residues. The CDR3 sequence: CASSYSGVTEAFF. The CDR3 DNA reads as TGTGCCAGCAGTTACTCCGGGGTAACTGAAGCTTTCTTT.

In its sample, this clone was seen a few times. The chain combines TRBV5-4 with TRBJ1-1; 7 bases fit TRBD1. The V gene's germline CDR1 is SGHNT and CDR2 YYREEE (reference sequence). CDR3 length equals 17 residues. Germline trimming cut 7 bases from V and 3 bases from J; bases unmatched to any gene: 18. CDR3 DNA: TGTGCCAGCGGGGAAAGAACAGGGGCTTTAAGTTACACTGAAGCTTTCTTT. Its translation: CASGERTGALSYTEAFF.

The chain is built from TRBV7-9 and TRBJ1-3; D is unresolved. Trimming removed 3 bases at V and 2 bases at J, with 14 bases between. This CDR3 has 16 residues. Germline CDR1 and CDR2: SEHNR and FQNEAQ (reference sequence). The CDR3 sequence is CASSFGGGRPGNTIYF. In nucleotides, the CDR3 is TGTGCCAGCAGCTTCGGCGGAGGGAGGCCTGGAAACACCATATATTTT.

The V gene is TRBV6-5, the J gene TRBJ2-1, with D uncertain. This CDR3 is 15 amino acids long. In germline, CDR1 is MNHEY, CDR2 SVGAGI. V dropped 2 bases and J dropped 0 bases, with 8 bases sitting between them. CDR3 in DNA: TGTGCCAGCAGTTACGAGGCGAGCTCCTACAATGAGCAGTTCTTC. Translated: CASSYEASSYNEQFF.

The chain is built from TRBV12-5 and TRBJ2-3; TRBD2 matches 9 bases. Trimming cost V 4 bases and J 6 bases; bases outside gene matches: 5. There are 14 residues in the CDR3. CDR1 is LGHNT, CDR2 FRNRAP, per germline. CDR3: CASGSLAGTDTQYF. CDR3 DNA sequence: TGTGCTAGTGGTTCGCTAGCGGGGACTGATACGCAGTATTTT.

This clone has only a few counts. This chain links TRBV7-2 with TRBJ2-7, with 14 bases lining up with TRBD2. The V and J ends lost 5 bases and 6 bases, in that order; junction bases with no gene match: 9. From germline, CDR1 is SGHTA and CDR2 FQGNSA. The CDR3 extends over 16 amino acids. The CDR3 region is CASSGTSGRGKGEQYF. CDR3 nucleotides: TGTGCCAGCAGCGGGACTAGCGGGAGAGGTAAAGGCGAGCAGTACTTC.

This clone is a singleton in its sample. The chain joins TRBV15 to TRBJ2-2; the match to TRBD1 covers 8 bases. J lost 5 bases, V lost 1 base, and 0 bases had no gene match. CDR3 length: 14 amino acids. Per germline, CDR1 LNHNV and CDR2 YYDKDF (reference sequence). The CDR3 here is CATSRGTGTGELFF. The CDR3 bases are TGTGCCACCAGCAGAGGGACAGGGACCGGGGAGCTGTTTTTT.

The chain joins TRBV6-6 to TRBJ2-3; 9 bases fit TRBD1. From germline, CDR1 is MNHNY and CDR2 SVGAGI (reference sequence). V lost 4 bases, J lost 1 base, and 6 bases stayed unmatched. There are 16 residues in the CDR3. The DNA for the CDR3 is TGTGCCAGCAGTTTTTCGAGGACAGGGGGCACAGATACGCAGTATTTT. Amino acid sequence: CASSFSRTGGTDTQYF.

V usage is TRBV7-9 and J usage is TRBJ2-7; tentative D call: TRBD2 (5 bases). V lost 2 bases to trimming and J lost 1 base, with 9 bases between them. Germline CDR1 SEHNR, CDR2 FQNEAQ (reference sequence). The CDR3 has 14 amino acids. The CDR3 coding sequence is TGTGCCAGCAGCTTAATCGGGGATTCCTACGAGCAGTACTTC. It specifies CASSLIGDSYEQYF.

This clone occurred a few times. This chain joins TRBV6-4 and TRBJ2-1, with D tentatively TRBD2 (6 bases). Germline V gives CDR1 MRHNA, CDR2 SNTAGT. With 4 bases removed from V and 1 base from J, the gap between germline ends came to 11 bases. This CDR3 is built from 15 residues. CDR3: CASSVLGGSYNEQFF. CDR3 nucleotide sequence: TGTGCCAGCAGTGTCCTGGGGGGATCCTACAATGAGCAGTTCTTC.

The chain carries TRBV6-5 and TRBJ1-2; 7 nucleotides agree with TRBD1. This CDR3 has 13 residues. V was clipped by 3 bases and J by 4 bases; unmatched bases: 2. The V gene's germline CDR1 is MNHEY and CDR2 SVGAGI. The CDR3: CASSYQGGYGYTF. The CDR3 DNA reads as TGTGCCAGCAGTTATCAGGGGGGCTATGGCTACACCTTC.

The chain combines TRBV4-1 with TRBJ2-1; tentatively, D is TRBD2 (5 bases). CDR1 and CDR2 from the germline V gene are MGHRA and YSYEKL. This CDR3 is built from 14 residues. V was pared by 0 bases and J by 6 bases, with 9 bases between. The CDR3 sequence is CASSQELVGNEQFF. The CDR3 DNA is TGCGCCAGCAGCCAAGAACTAGTGGGCAATGAGCAGTTCTTC.

This chain uses TRBV7-2 with TRBJ1-1; the D is unclear. V lost 1 base to trimming and J lost 1 base, with 10 bases between them. There are 15 residues in the CDR3. The germline gives CDR1 SGHTA, CDR2 FQGNSA. The CDR3 nucleotides read TGTGCCAGCAGCTTAGGCCAGGCGTCGAACACTGAAGCTTTCTTT. As protein: CASSLGQASNTEAFF. Full variable domain (outside the CDR3, taken from reference TRBV7-2 and TRBJ1-1): GAGVSQSPSNKVTEKGKDVELRCDPISGHTALYWYRQSLGQGLEFLIYFQGNSAPDKSGLPSDRFSAERTGGSVSTLTIQRTQQEDSAVYLCASSLGQASNTEAFFGQGTRLTVV.